Listed here is a single TCR beta chain. As yet, its antigen is unknown. These data originate in a study of cytomegalovirus exposure and HLA in healthy donors. The PCR ran on 60 Vbeta and 13 Jbeta primers. TCRdb's copy holds only in-frame clones and misses some; the assay was immunoSEQ multiplex PCR. The sample has 150,000 to 200,000 clones; roughly 80% are singletons. V was cut by 8 bases and J by 5 bases, with 15 bases left in between. The CDR3 spans 13 residues. Findings of the study overall: In a later analysis, TCR association rates varied by HLA locus: DRB1 most, HLA-C fewest. Earlier analysis found most TCR beta V segments productive about 87% or about 30% of the time.

Specimen: PBMCs. This sequence joins TRBV23-1 and TRBJ1-2; no clear D. TRBV23-1 is annotated as an ORF whose role is uncertain. The receptor comes from a woman between 18 and 30 years old in good health and CMV-seronegative. CDR3 protein: CASPLDPGYGYTF. CDR3 sequence (DNA): TGCGCCAGCCCCCTTGACCCAGGATATGGCTACACCTTC.